This T cell receptor beta chain appears in the sequencing data of a study of cytomegalovirus exposure and HLA in healthy donors. With 60 Vbeta and 13 Jbeta primers, the PCR was carried out. Here immunoSEQ multiplex PCR was the method, and the copy in TCRdb shows in-frame clones only, minus some. Seen here are around 130,000 clones, 65% to 90% observed once, and the top ten hold approximately 3.1%. Overall study results and limits: A later analysis revealed that TCR association rates differed between HLA loci, peaking at DRB1 and bottoming out at HLA-C. Later work found most CMV-associated TCR beta chains apparently HLA-restricted. Associated with cytomegalovirus, according to the listing, were some 150 TCR beta chains.

About this clone: Its specificity is not known.

This CDR3 is 14 amino acids long. Trimming cost V 5 bases and J 6 bases, with 17 bases left between them. The germline gives CDR1 LNHDA, CDR2 SQIVND (reference sequence). This receptor was obtained from a woman aged 18 to 35 in good health and CMV-seropositive. The rearrangement joins TRBV19 to TRBJ2-7, with D perhaps TRBD1 (6 bases). Specimen: PBMCs. The CDR3 reads CASSGSLGGSEQYF. CDR3 DNA sequence: TGTGCCAGTAGTGGGAGTCTAGGGGGATCCGAGCAGTACTTC.